This is a list of T cell receptor beta chains from one sample in a study of Ad26.COV2.S vaccination and SARS-CoV-2 variants. Sequenced by immunoSEQ multiplex PCR; TCRdb stores in-frame clones only, minus some. Of about 320,000 clones listed, under 90% are singletons. The sample here was peripheral blood, taken in a trial of Ad26.COV2.S vaccine versus placebo. The receptors were gathered from a person between 18 and 65 years old who received the Ad26.COV2.S COVID-19 vaccine or a placebo. CDR3s leave out the opening cysteine and the closing phenylalanine or tryptophan. Each record gives: CDR3 length, V gene, CDR3 protein.

>14|TRBV5-8
ASSSRDSATNEKLF
>13|TRBV18
ASSPAGMVNTEAF
>11|TRBV5-4
ASSSPEGYGYT
>13|TRBV4-1
ASRDTQLNTGELF
>10|TRBV12-3/TRBV12-4
ASSLPPDTQY
>16|TRBV18
ASSPEELIPANTGELF
>11|TRBV2
ASVGQGLNTIY
>12|TRBV5-4
ASSLVGHTGELF
>11|TRBV7-3
ASSRGREDTQY
>12|TRBV9
ASSPDGLNSPLH
>12|TRBV14
ASSQDLGLATQY
>13|TRBV5-1
ASSLGDREVGGYT
>13|TRBV7-9
ASSMDLPGANVLT
>12|TRBV15
ATRSRPGVTEAF
>12|TRBV24-1
ATTGAGDTGELF
>12|TRBV9
ASSVEGYGSPLH
>12|TRBV4-3
ASSQEWRDSPLH
>15|TRBV7-2
ASSKRGTSGMAGELF
>12|TRBV21-1
ASSKWTPGGGYT
>13|TRBV5-3
ARSLRGWCNSPLH
>12|TRBV6-6
ASSYLASTGELF
>11|TRBV7-2
ASSSPPFYGYT
>12|TRBV11-2
ASSPGDSAYGYT
>13|TRBV4-1
ASSQVGTGSTEAF
>15|TRBV9
ASSVEGVGQGYTEAF
>11|TRBV6-2/TRBV6-3
ASSFREETEAF
>12|TRBV30
AWRAGGNTDTQY
>16|TRBV4-3
ASSQDKLPESSYNEQF
>12|TRBV27
ASSSGTYHYEQY
>13|TRBV27
ASSFAGGGTYEQY
>12|TRBV4-3
ASSPSRGYNEQF
>11|TRBV18
ASSPDRDYGYT
>13|TRBV6-5
ASSPTENSGNTIY
>13|TRBV6-5
ASRGYGYLNTEAF
>12|TRBV2
ASRRQGGNTEAF
>11|TRBV18
ASSPSLNYGYT
>15|TRBV24-1
ATSDRYRDRGPNEQF
>11|TRBV7-2
ASSLGREGEQY
>13|TRBV7-2
ASSLGQGAGETQY
>9|TRBV11-2
ASKAGREQY
>14|TRBV18
ASSPSGLPGGTEAF
>11|TRBV6-4
ASSEDRGSEAF
>11|TRBV10-3
AISGRGNTEAF
>13|TRBV15
ATSRSRLGATEAF
>13|TRBV15
ATSREGSPLYGYT
>9|TRBV5-6
ASSLWYEQY
>16|TRBV4-3
ASSQDLSLDRGPYEQY
>10|TRBV6-5
ASSSLVNEQF
>11|TRBV6-5
ASNVRSTDTQY